The 17 T cell receptor beta chains reported below all come from one sample, sequenced in a study of T-cell memory formation after mild COVID-19. Using its own MiXCR run on the 5' RACE reads, TCRdb lists one record per CDR3 protein. The table includes some 320,000 distinct CDR3 sequences, less than 20% detected once. Material for sequencing was PBMCs or a T cell subset sorted from them (not recorded which). These receptors were obtained from a man between 18 and 35 years old who had mild COVID-19 (a few samples of this study predate the infection). Cell type and time point are not known.

The rearrangement joins TRBV29-1 to TRBJ2-7, with D tentatively TRBD1 (6 bases). Germline CDR1 SQVTM, CDR2 ANQGSEA. V was pared by 4 bases and J by 1 base, with 8 bases between. The length of the CDR3 is 12 residues. CDR3 amino acids: CSVVQGSYEQYF. In DNA form, the CDR3 reads TGCAGCGTTGTACAGGGTTCCTACGAGCAGTACTTC.

The sample holds one count of this clonotype. The chain combines TRBV7-9 with TRBJ2-3; 7 bases line up with TRBD2. The CDR3 contains 16 residues. Germline V CDR1 and CDR2: SEHNR, FQNEAQ (reference sequence). The V and J ends lost 4 bases and 3 bases, in that order; junction bases with no gene match: 10. DNA of the CDR3: TGTGCCAGCAGCTCAACAGCAGCGGGGTTAACAGATACGCAGTATTTT. Translation: CASSSTAAGLTDTQYF.

This clonotype was seen a few times. CDR3 in DNA: TGTGCCTGGAGCGTACAGACAGGGGATCAGCCCCAGCATTTT. Its translation: CAWSVQTGDQPQHF. The chain combines TRBV30 with TRBJ1-5, with TRBD1 matching over 8 bases. CDR3 size: 14 residues. The V and J ends lost 3 bases and 5 bases, in that order; junction bases with no gene match: 6. In germline, CDR1 is GTSNPN, CDR2 SVGIG (reference sequence). Full variable domain (remainder filled in from reference TRBV30 and TRBJ1-5): SQTIHQWPATLVQPVGSPLSLECTVEGTSNPNLYWYRQAAGRGLQLLFYSVGIGQISSEVPQNLSASRPQDRQFILSSKKLLLSDSGFYLCAWSVQTGDQPQHFGDGTRLSIL.

The chain carries TRBV4-1 and TRBJ1-1, with D unresolved. Germline assignment: CDR1 MGHRA and CDR2 YSYEKL. CDR3 size: 13 residues. The V and J ends lost 4 bases and 4 bases respectively, with 10 bases between them. The chain's CDR3 is CASSPWMTTEAFF. CDR3 bases: TGCGCCAGCAGCCCCTGGATGACCACTGAAGCTTTCTTT.

This clonotype was observed a few times. The chain couples TRBV20-1 to TRBJ2-7, with unresolved D. Trimming took off 6 bases at V and 0 bases at J, with 15 bases between the two ends. The CDR3 runs 14 residues. CDR1 and CDR2 from the germline V gene are DFQATT and SNEGSKA (reference sequence). The CDR3 nucleotides read TGCAGTGCCTCCTTCGACGGGCCCTCCTACGAGCAGTACTTC. Amino acid sequence: CSASFDGPSYEQYF.

Only a few counts were recorded for this clonotype. The chain employs TRBV6-5 and TRBJ1-2; a possible D gene is TRBD1 (5 bases). Germline CDR1 and CDR2: MNHEY and SVGAGI. With 8 bases removed from V and 11 bases from J, the gap between germline ends came to 18 bases. This CDR3 spans 12 amino acids. CDR3 protein: CASRGGALGYTF. Here the CDR3 DNA reads TGTGCCAGCCGGGGGGGAGCCCTGGGGTACACCTTC.

This clonotype was observed a handful of times. The CDR3 spells CASSEWAGPYEQYF. The CDR3 DNA is TGCGCCAGCAGTGAGTGGGCCGGCCCCTACGAGCAGTACTTC. V usage is TRBV10-2 and J usage is TRBJ2-7, with D hard to call. The CDR3 loop spans 14 amino acids. Germline V lookup: CDR1 WSHSY, CDR2 SAAADI. Deletions cut 1 base from V and 2 bases from J, with 9 bases between.

CDR3 nucleotides: TGTGCCAGCAGCCCCGGACAGTGGTACGAGCAGTACTTC. Translated, it gives CASSPGQWYEQYF. The gene calls are TRBV9 and TRBJ2-7, with D perhaps matching TRBD1 (6 bases). Germline V gene data show CDR1 as SGDLS and CDR2 as YYNGEE. Trimming took off 4 bases at V and 4 bases at J, with 12 bases between the two ends. The CDR3 has 13 amino acids.

The chain links TRBV5-1 to TRBJ1-2, with 11 bases lining up with TRBD1. The CDR3 length is 16 residues. Germline CDR1 and CDR2: SGHRS and YFSETQ. V lost 0 bases and J lost 7; bases outside the gene matches: 8. In DNA, the CDR3 is TGCGCCAGCAGCTTGGCCCGGACAGGGGGCATCAGTGGCTACACCTTC. Translation gives CASSLARTGGISGYTF.

The chain combines TRBV5-1 with TRBJ2-7; D not certain. Germline V gene lookup returns CDR1 SGHRS and CDR2 YFSETQ. The V end was cut by 3 bases, the J end by 2 bases, with 15 bases between. The CDR3 loop spans 15 amino acids. The CDR3 DNA is TGCGCCAGCAGCTCTCTGCCCCAAGTCCCCTACGAGCAGTACTTC. Protein: CASSSLPQVPYEQYF.

The gene calls are TRBV5-1 and TRBJ2-3, with 7 positions matching TRBD2. From germline, CDR1 is SGHRS and CDR2 YFSETQ. The CDR3 loop spans 18 amino acids. V trimming: 1 base; J trimming: 0 bases; junction bases outside the gene matches: 11. CDR3 in amino acids: CASSLLPGGRDSTDTQYF. For the CDR3, the DNA is TGCGCCAGCAGCTTGTTGCCGGGAGGCAGGGATAGCACAGATACGCAGTATTTT.

This clonotype was seen a handful of times. This chain uses TRBV19 with TRBJ2-3, with unresolved D. The CDR3 spans 14 residues. The V end was cut by 5 bases, the J end by 5 bases, with 14 bases between. Germline loops: CDR1 LNHDA, CDR2 SQIVND (reference sequence). The CDR3: CASSPPNRVDTQYF. The CDR3 DNA reads as TGTGCCAGTAGTCCCCCCAATAGGGTAGATACGCAGTATTTT.

As for this clonotype: One end of the junction is discordant with germline, which a read error may explain. The chain uses TRBV19 and TRBJ2-7, with 11 positions matching TRBD1. The CDR3 is 12 residues long. CDR1 and CDR2 from the germline V gene are LNHDA and SQIVND (reference sequence). The CDR3 DNA follows: TGTGCCAGTAGTATCGGACAGGGGGCATCGCACTTC. This gives the protein CASSIGQGASHF.

The chain joins TRBV12-3 or TRBV12-4 to TRBJ2-2; a weak D match, TRBD1 (6 bases). This CDR3 has 14 amino acids. Trimming left V 7 bases short and J 4 bases short, with 13 bases between. The CDR3 spells CASTRNRATGELFF. The CDR3 DNA reads as TGTGCCAGCACCCGAAACAGGGCCACCGGGGAGCTGTTTTTT.

The chain links TRBV4-1 to TRBJ1-2, with 9 nucleotides matching TRBD1. CDR1 is MGHRA, CDR2 YSYEKL, per germline. The CDR3 runs 16 residues. Trimming cost V 0 bases and J 7 bases; bases outside gene matches: 9. For the CDR3, the DNA is TGCGCCAGCAGCCAAGAAGCCGACCTGACAGGGGGTGGCTACACCTTC. Protein sequence: CASSQEADLTGGGYTF.

The chain joins TRBV24-1 to TRBJ1-2; D gene uncertain. The V end was cut by 4 bases, the J end by 1 base, with 9 bases between. The CDR3 extends over 14 amino acids. Germline V CDR1 and CDR2: KGHDR, SFDVKD. This CDR3 is CATSEAGYNYGYTF. CDR3 nucleotides: TGTGCCACCAGTGAAGCAGGTTATAACTATGGCTACACCTTC.

V is TRBV20-1 and J is TRBJ2-3; TRBD2 aligns across 8 bases. V shed 5 bases and J 2 bases; nucleotides not matched to a gene: 3. CDR1 DFQATT and CDR2 SNEGSKA come from the germline V gene (reference sequence). CDR3 length: 13 residues. CDR3 nucleotide sequence: TGCAGTGCTCCAGCGGGGGCCACAGATACGCAGTATTTT. Its protein product is CSAPAGATDTQYF.